The rows below give T cell receptor beta chains drawn from one sample of a study of T-cell reconstitution after alpha-beta-depleted transplantation in children. TCRdb reprocessed the PCR reads with MiXCR, giving one entry per CDR3 protein. The profile covers about 300,000 distinct CDR3 sequences, with over 7.5% appearing a single time and 9.1% taken by the ten largest. Material: peripheral blood, obtained 360 days after TCRalphabeta/CD19-depleted stem cell transplant. All receptors derive from a female patient aged 2 to 10 who had a stem cell transplant for Fanconi anemia, so the T cells may come from the graft donor. The CDR3 runs from the conserved cysteine through the conserved F or W. The D gene is left open where the match is weak. Some rows have no size entry. The others give once, few or many, or a class for an expanded clone.

V	J	D	size	DNA	CDR3
TRBV7-2	TRBJ2-5	.	few	TGTGCCAGCAGCTCCGTTGGGGCTGGTGGGGAGACCCAGTACTTC	CASSSVGAGGETQYF
TRBV7-8	TRBJ2-5	.	many	TGTGCCAGCAGCTACCTTCCGGAGGGCCAAGAGACCCAGTACTTC	CASSYLPEGQETQYF
TRBV7-2	TRBJ2-3	TRBD2	.	TGTGCCAGCAGCTTGTCCGCGGGGGGGCTTACAGATACGCAGTATTTT	CASSLSAGGLTDTQYF
TRBV28	TRBJ2-7	TRBD1	many	TGTGCCAGCAGTTTCGACAGGGGATACGAGCAGTACTTC	CASSFDRGYEQYF
TRBV5-1	TRBJ1-3	.	many	TGCGCCAGCAGCTTGTCTGGGGGAGGAGACACCATATATTTT	CASSLSGGGDTIYF
TRBV12-3/TRBV12-4	TRBJ2-4	.	many	TGTGCCAGCAGCACCTTAACCGACGGACCTCTTGCCAAAAACATTCAGTACTTC	CASSTLTDGPLAKNIQYF
TRBV30	TRBJ2-2	TRBD1	few	TGTGCCTGGAGTGCCCTGGACAGGGACACCGGGGAGCTGTTTTTT	CAWSALDRDTGELFF
TRBV4-1	TRBJ1-2	.	few	TGCGCCAGCAGCCAAGAATTGTTGCAATATGGCTACACCTTC	CASSQELLQYGYTF
TRBV5-1	TRBJ1-6	.	many	TGCGCCAGCAGCAAGGGACGCGATTCACCCCTCCACTTT	CASSKGRDSPLHF
TRBV9	TRBJ2-3	TRBD1	many	TGTGCCAGCAGCACCCCGACAGGGGGGGATACGCAGTATTTT	CASSTPTGGDTQYF
TRBV3-1	TRBJ1-1	TRBD1	few	TGTGCCAGCAGCCAAGTACTTGCAGGGGGCTTAGCTTTCTTT	CASSQVLAGGLAFF
TRBV5-1	TRBJ2-5	.	.	TGCGCCAGCAGCTGGGACCACAAAGGTCAGGAGACCCAGTACTTC	CASSWDHKGQETQYF
TRBV28	TRBJ2-3	.	many	TGTGCCAGCAGGAGCGGCACAGATACGCAGTATTTT	CASRSGTDTQYF
TRBV13	TRBJ1-2	TRBD1	.	TGTGCCAGCAGCGGCCTAGCGGGACAGAACTATGGCTACACCTTC	CASSGLAGQNYGYTF
TRBV11-2	TRBJ2-2	.	many	TGTGCCAGCAAACAGGGAGGGACCGGGGAGCTGTTTTTT	CASKQGGTGELFF
TRBV12-5	TRBJ1-1	.	.	TGTGCTAGTGGTTTGGTCATGAACACTGAAGCTTTCTTT	CASGLVMNTEAFF
TRBV11-2	TRBJ2-4	.	many	TGTGCCAGCAGCTCCTCCGGGACGGACTACTTC	CASSSSGTDYF
TRBV5-8	TRBJ2-2	.	.	TGTGCCATGGACCGTGGGCGCCTCTGCTGGGAGCTGTTTTTT	CAMDRGRLCWELFF
TRBV2	TRBJ1-6	.	few	TGTGCCAGCAATTCAGGGGTTTCACCCCTCCACTTT	CASNSGVSPLHF
TRBV5-5	TRBJ1-2	.	.	TGTGCCAGCAGCCTGGGATCCGTCTACACCTTC	CASSLGSVYTF
TRBV20-1	TRBJ2-7	.	many	TGCAGTGCTAGGGGGGCCAGGTACTACGAGCAGTACTTC	CSARGARYYEQYF
TRBV27	TRBJ2-1	.	many	TGTGCCAGCAGTCAGCCCCCGCGTTACAATGAGCAGTTCTTC	CASSQPPRYNEQFF
TRBV15	TRBJ2-7	.	many	TGTGCCACCAGCAGTCAGAGTTACGAGCAGTACTTC	CATSSQSYEQYF
TRBV15	TRBJ2-1	.	many	TGTGCCACCAGCAGAGATTTGGGGGGGCGATACAATGAGCAGTTCTTC	CATSRDLGGRYNEQFF
TRBV12-3/TRBV12-4	TRBJ2-1	TRBD1	many	TGTGCCAGCAGCCGGGACAGAACCTACAATGAGCAGTTCTTC	CASSRDRTYNEQFF
TRBV7-9	TRBJ1-4	.	few	TGTGCCAGCAGGAAGGATTGGACAGTCGGTGGGGAACTGTTTTTT	CASRKDWTVGGELFF
TRBV18	TRBJ2-5	.	.	TGTGCCAGCTCACGGAAAGGCGCGACGGAAGAGACCCAGTACTTC	CASSRKGATEETQYF
TRBV12-3/TRBV12-4	TRBJ2-5	.	many	TGTGCCAGCAGTTTTTGGGCAGGTTTCCAAGAGACCCAGTACTTC	CASSFWAGFQETQYF
TRBV27	TRBJ1-4	.	.	TGTGCCAGCAGCATAAAGACAGTTGGGGAAAAACTGTTTTTT	CASSIKTVGEKLFF
TRBV4-2	TRBJ2-1	TRBD1	.	TGTGCCATCGGCCGTGGGACAGGGTTTAGGATAAATAATGAGCAGTTCTTC	CAIGRGTGFRINNEQFF
TRBV5-1	TRBJ2-3	TRBD1	many	TGCGCCAGCAGCAGACAGGGGGCAGATACGCAGTATTTT	CASSRQGADTQYF
TRBV5-5	TRBJ2-5	.	many	TGTGCCAGCAGCTTAGAGGGACTCAGGTACCAAGAGACCCAGTACTTC	CASSLEGLRYQETQYF
TRBV10-3	TRBJ2-5	TRBD2	many	TGTGCCATCAGTGACTACCAGACTAGTGGGGGGGTGACCCAGTACTTC	CAISDYQTSGGVTQYF
TRBV5-6	TRBJ1-2	.	few	TGTGCCAGCAGCTTGGCAGCTTATGGCTACACCTTC	CASSLAAYGYTF
TRBV3-1	TRBJ2-3	TRBD2	.	TGTGCCAGCAGCCAGGGACTAGCGGGGGGGAGCATCACAGATACGCAGTATTTT	CASSQGLAGGSITDTQYF
TRBV25-1	TRBJ1-1	.	.	TGTGCCAGCAGGGGGTCGCGGGGGGGCGGCGTGAACACTGAAGCTTTCTTT	CASRGSRGGGVNTEAFF
TRBV5-1	TRBJ2-2	.	.	TGCGCCAGCAGCTTGACCGGGACTTCCGCCGGGGAGCTGTTTTTT	CASSLTGTSAGELFF
TRBV7-9	TRBJ1-1	.	.	TGTGCCAGCAGCTTATTCTCGGACACTGAAGCTTTCTTT	CASSLFSDTEAFF
TRBV5-1	TRBJ2-1	TRBD1	many	TGCGCCAGTGGGGGACAGTTTAGCTCCTACAATGAGCAGTTCTTC	CASGGQFSSYNEQFF
TRBV20-1	TRBJ2-3	TRBD2	many	TGCAGTGCTAGCCGTAGCGGGAGAATAAGGCCCACAGATACGCAGTATTTT	CSASRSGRIRPTDTQYF